These 18 T cell receptor beta chains were sequenced from one sample in a study of blood T cell repertoires in COVID-19. Repertoires were generated with immunoSEQ multiplex PCR, while TCRdb's copy carries only in-frame clones and drops some. The data hold 200,000 to 300,000 clones, with about 91% observed a single time. The specimen sequenced was PBMCs or T cells enriched from blood (not recorded which). The source of these receptors is a woman aged 40 to 49 with acute COVID-19.

CDR3 sequence (DNA): TGTGCCAGCTTCCGGGACAGGGAGACTGAAGCTTTCTTT. As protein: CASFRDRETEAFF. The V and J genes are TRBV2 and TRBJ1-1; 9 bases align to TRBD1. CDR1 is SNHLY and CDR2 is FYNNEI in the germline V gene. Trimming at V came to 8 bases and at J to 5 bases, leaving 6 bases not matched to a gene. This CDR3 is built from 13 residues.

V usage is TRBV29-1 and J usage is TRBJ1-2, with D maybe TRBD1 (5 bases). The CDR3 is 13 residues long. Germline loops: CDR1 SQVTM, CDR2 ANQGSEA. The V end was cut by 5 bases, the J end by 5 bases, with 15 bases between. The CDR3 region is CSVTPGLIYGYTF. In DNA, the CDR3 is TGCAGCGTTACCCCGGGACTGATATATGGCTACACCTTC.

This chain uses TRBV10-3 with TRBJ2-7; 7 bases are a match to TRBD1. The V and J ends lost 6 bases and 3 bases, in that order; junction bases with no gene match: 8. Germline V CDR1 and CDR2: ENHRY, SYGVKD. There are 14 residues in the CDR3. The CDR3 reads CAISRDRVSYEQYV. DNA of the CDR3: TGTGCCATCAGCAGAGACAGGGTAAGCTACGAGCAGTACGTC.

The genes are TRBV7-2 and TRBJ2-3; 7 bases agree with TRBD1. Looked up from germline, CDR1 is SGHTA and CDR2 is FQGNSA. The V segment lost 0 bases and the J segment 5 bases; nucleotides outside the gene matches: 8. The CDR3 covers 16 residues. The CDR3 here is CASSLARGRRGDTQYF. CDR3 sequence (DNA): TGTGCCAGCAGCTTAGCGAGGGGGCGCCGGGGAGATACGCAGTATTTT.

This clone occurred a few times. CDR3 nucleotides: TGTGCCTGGAGAAACCGGGACAGGGGATGGAGCACCATATATTTT. This encodes CAWRNRDRGWSTIYF. The chain combines TRBV30 with TRBJ1-3, with TRBD1 matching 10 bases. V was pared by 3 bases and J by 9 bases, with 11 bases of the junction left unmatched. This CDR3 contains 15 residues. The germline CDR1 and CDR2 sequences are GTSNPN and SVGIG (reference sequence).

The chain recombines TRBV11-2 with TRBJ1-2; D remains unclear. Between the trimmed V and J ends, which lost 6 bases and 6 bases, there was a span of 20 bases. Germline V CDR1 and CDR2: SGHAT, FQNNGV. CDR3 length: 15 amino acids. CDR3 nucleotide sequence: TGTGCCAGCAGGTTTTTTCAGTCAGGTGCCCATGGCTACACCTTC. Protein sequence: CASRFFQSGAHGYTF.

This clone was counted a few times. The chain joins TRBV29-1 to TRBJ1-1, with D possibly matching TRBD1 (6 bases). Germline loops: CDR1 SQVTM, CDR2 ANQGSEA. The CDR3 has 14 residues. V lost 7 bases and J 2 bases, leaving 17 bases between the germline ends. CDR3 nucleotides: TGCAGCGGCCGAACTAACAGGGTTAACACTGAAGCTTTCTTT. Its protein product is CSGRTNRVNTEAFF.

The rearrangement joins TRBV29-1 to TRBJ1-2; tentative D call: TRBD1 (5 bases). Trimming took off 3 bases at V and 7 bases at J, with 12 bases between the two ends. Germline values: CDR1 SQVTM, CDR2 ANQGSEA. This CDR3 has 12 residues. The CDR3 protein is CSVEGGRGGYTF. The CDR3 DNA reads as TGCAGCGTTGAGGGGGGGAGAGGTGGCTACACCTTC.

The rearrangement links TRBV7-9 to TRBJ2-2, with D perhaps matching TRBD2 (5 bases). The V gene lost 0 bases and the J gene lost 4 bases, with 9 bases spanning the gap. The CDR3 has 15 amino acids. Germline-derived CDR1 and CDR2 are SEHNR and FQNEAQ (reference sequence). CDR3 bases: TGTGCCAGCAGCTTAGCGGGAGTCGTCACCGGGGAGCTGTTTTTT. It yields the protein CASSLAGVVTGELFF.

The rearrangement links TRBV5-6 to TRBJ1-2; TRBD1 matches at 8 bases. Germline trimming cut 6 bases from V and 4 bases from J; bases unmatched to any gene: 17. Germline V lookup: CDR1 SGHDT, CDR2 YYEEEE. This CDR3 has 17 amino acids. CDR3 in amino acids: CASIFRTGMVTGYGYTF. The CDR3, as DNA: TGTGCCAGCATCTTTCGGACAGGGATGGTAACGGGCTATGGCTACACCTTC. Full variable domain (missing parts from reference TRBV5-6 and TRBJ1-2): DAGVTQSPTHLIKTRGQQVTLRCSPKSGHDTVSWYQQALGQGPQFIFQYYEEEERQRGNFPDRFSGHQFPNYSSELNVNALLLGDSALYLCASIFRTGMVTGYGYTFGSGTRLTVV.

This CDR3 reads CASSPSGKETQYF. CDR3 DNA sequence: TGTGCCAGCAGCCCTAGCGGGAAGGAGACCCAGTACTTC. The chain carries TRBV11-2 and TRBJ2-5, with TRBD2 identical over 9 bases. Looked up from germline, CDR1 is SGHAT and CDR2 is FQNNGV. With 5 bases clipped from V and 5 bases from J, the junction kept 3 bases outside the gene matches. The CDR3 is made up of 13 amino acids.

This chain links TRBV5-1 with TRBJ2-6; D is perhaps TRBD1 (5 bases). The CDR3 spans 19 residues. Trimming cost V 1 base and J 0 bases, with 17 bases left between them. Per the germline V gene, CDR1 is SGHRS and CDR2 is YFSETQ. Written as DNA, the CDR3 is TGCGCCAGCAGCTTGTATCGGACATTGGGCCTCTCTGGGGCCAACGTCCTGACTTTC. Translating it yields CASSLYRTLGLSGANVLTF.

The chain combines TRBV30 with TRBJ1-5, with D perhaps TRBD1 (5 bases). CDR3 length equals 14 residues. V was trimmed by 4 bases and J by 5 bases, leaving 15 bases between them. From germline, CDR1 is GTSNPN and CDR2 SVGIG (reference sequence). CDR3 residues: CAWTGAGRDQPQHF. CDR3 bases: TGTGCCTGGACTGGAGCAGGGAGGGATCAGCCCCAGCATTTT.

The rearrangement uses TRBV5-1 and TRBJ2-3; D is perhaps TRBD2 (5 bases). Between the trimmed V and J ends, which lost 3 bases and 6 bases, there was a span of 17 bases. This CDR3 comprises 15 residues. CDR1 is SGHRS, CDR2 YFSETQ, per germline. The CDR3 loop is CASSSGNPPRDTQYF. The DNA for the CDR3 is TGCGCCAGCAGCTCCGGGAATCCCCCTCGTGATACGCAGTATTTT.

This clone was observed once. The chain links TRBV11-2 to TRBJ2-7; TRBD1 aligns across 8 bases. The V and J ends lost 0 bases and 5 bases, in that order; junction bases with no gene match: 15. Germline V CDR1 and CDR2: SGHAT, FQNNGV. The CDR3 is made up of 18 amino acids. This CDR3 is CASSLEGIGRGRFDEQYF. The CDR3 nucleotides are TGTGCCAGCAGCTTAGAGGGGATTGGCAGGGGGCGGTTTGACGAGCAGTACTTC.

Only a few counts were recorded for this clone. CDR3 coding DNA: TGTGCCAGTAGTCGCCCCCAGACAGGGGGCTATAATTCACCCCTCCACTTT. It specifies CASSRPQTGGYNSPLHF. The chain joins TRBV19 to TRBJ1-6, with TRBD1 identical over 9 bases. In germline, CDR1 is LNHDA, CDR2 SQIVND (reference sequence). The CDR3 consists of 17 residues. Unmatched junction bases numbered 8, after V lost 5 bases and J lost 3 bases.

This clone has only one observation. The CDR3 DNA follows: TGTGCCAGCTCACCACGCGCGGATGGGGGGGAGCTGTTTTTT. It is translated as CASSPRADGGELFF. The chain uses TRBV18 and TRBJ2-2; D not resolved. V was clipped by 1 base and J by 8 bases, with 11 bases between them. The CDR3 covers 14 residues. The germline V gene encodes CDR1 KGHSH and CDR2 LQKENI.

V gene TRBV3-1 (or the pseudogene TRBV3-2) combines with J gene TRBJ1-2; D is possibly TRBD1 (6 bases). The CDR3 extends over 13 amino acids. With 2 bases removed from V and 10 bases from J, the gap between germline ends came to 14 bases. Per germline, CDR1 LGHDT and CDR2 YNNKEL (reference sequence). The CDR3 nucleotides are TGTGCCAGCAGCCAATTAGGGGGAATTGCCTACACCTTC. Protein: CASSQLGGIAYTF.